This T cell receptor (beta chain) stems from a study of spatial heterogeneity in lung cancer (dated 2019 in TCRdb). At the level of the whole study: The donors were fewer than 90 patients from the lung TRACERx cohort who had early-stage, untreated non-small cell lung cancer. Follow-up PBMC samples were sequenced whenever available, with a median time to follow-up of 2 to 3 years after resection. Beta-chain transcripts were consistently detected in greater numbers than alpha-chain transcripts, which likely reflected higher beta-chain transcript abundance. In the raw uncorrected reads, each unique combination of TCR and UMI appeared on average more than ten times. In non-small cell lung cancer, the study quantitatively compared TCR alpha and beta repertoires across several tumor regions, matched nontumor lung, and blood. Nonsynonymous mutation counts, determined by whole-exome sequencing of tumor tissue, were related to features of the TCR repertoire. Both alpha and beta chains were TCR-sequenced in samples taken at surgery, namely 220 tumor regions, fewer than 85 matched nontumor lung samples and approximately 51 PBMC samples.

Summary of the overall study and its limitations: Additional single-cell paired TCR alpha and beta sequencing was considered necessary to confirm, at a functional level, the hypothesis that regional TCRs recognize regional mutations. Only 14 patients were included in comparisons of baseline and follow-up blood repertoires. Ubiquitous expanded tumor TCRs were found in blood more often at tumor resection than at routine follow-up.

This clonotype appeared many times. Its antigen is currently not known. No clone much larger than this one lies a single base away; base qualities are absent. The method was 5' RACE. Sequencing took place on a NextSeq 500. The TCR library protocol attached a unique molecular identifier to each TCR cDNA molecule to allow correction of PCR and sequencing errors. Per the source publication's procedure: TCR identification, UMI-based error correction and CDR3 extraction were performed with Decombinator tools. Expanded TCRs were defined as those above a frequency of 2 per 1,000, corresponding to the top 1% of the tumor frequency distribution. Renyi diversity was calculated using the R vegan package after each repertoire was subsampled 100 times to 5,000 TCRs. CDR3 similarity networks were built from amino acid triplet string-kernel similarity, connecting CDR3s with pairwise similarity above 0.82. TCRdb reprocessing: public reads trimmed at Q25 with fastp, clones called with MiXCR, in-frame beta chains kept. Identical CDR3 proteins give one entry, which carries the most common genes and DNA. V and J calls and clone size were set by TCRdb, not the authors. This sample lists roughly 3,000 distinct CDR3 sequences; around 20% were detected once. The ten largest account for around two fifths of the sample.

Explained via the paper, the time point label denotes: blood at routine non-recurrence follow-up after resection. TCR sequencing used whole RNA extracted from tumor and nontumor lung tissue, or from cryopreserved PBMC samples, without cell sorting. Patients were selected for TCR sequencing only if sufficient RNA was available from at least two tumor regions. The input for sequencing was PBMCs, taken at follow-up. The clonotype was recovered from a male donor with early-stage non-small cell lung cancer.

The CDR3 in this case is CASRSRTSGNTGELFF. The nucleotide sequence reads as follows: TGTGCCAGCAGATCCCGGACTAGCGGGAACACCGGGGAGCTGTTTTTT. The V and J segments used are TRBV6-5 and TRBJ2-2; TRBD2 matches 10 bases in the middle. Spanning cysteine to phenylalanine, the CDR3 consists of 16 amino acids. Just the 48-base CDR3 DNA is kept, in frame starting at base 1. Reading the germline V gene gives CDR1 MNHEY and CDR2 SVGAGI. Trimming accounts for 6 bases at V and 1 base at J, while the number of junction bases matched to no gene is 5.